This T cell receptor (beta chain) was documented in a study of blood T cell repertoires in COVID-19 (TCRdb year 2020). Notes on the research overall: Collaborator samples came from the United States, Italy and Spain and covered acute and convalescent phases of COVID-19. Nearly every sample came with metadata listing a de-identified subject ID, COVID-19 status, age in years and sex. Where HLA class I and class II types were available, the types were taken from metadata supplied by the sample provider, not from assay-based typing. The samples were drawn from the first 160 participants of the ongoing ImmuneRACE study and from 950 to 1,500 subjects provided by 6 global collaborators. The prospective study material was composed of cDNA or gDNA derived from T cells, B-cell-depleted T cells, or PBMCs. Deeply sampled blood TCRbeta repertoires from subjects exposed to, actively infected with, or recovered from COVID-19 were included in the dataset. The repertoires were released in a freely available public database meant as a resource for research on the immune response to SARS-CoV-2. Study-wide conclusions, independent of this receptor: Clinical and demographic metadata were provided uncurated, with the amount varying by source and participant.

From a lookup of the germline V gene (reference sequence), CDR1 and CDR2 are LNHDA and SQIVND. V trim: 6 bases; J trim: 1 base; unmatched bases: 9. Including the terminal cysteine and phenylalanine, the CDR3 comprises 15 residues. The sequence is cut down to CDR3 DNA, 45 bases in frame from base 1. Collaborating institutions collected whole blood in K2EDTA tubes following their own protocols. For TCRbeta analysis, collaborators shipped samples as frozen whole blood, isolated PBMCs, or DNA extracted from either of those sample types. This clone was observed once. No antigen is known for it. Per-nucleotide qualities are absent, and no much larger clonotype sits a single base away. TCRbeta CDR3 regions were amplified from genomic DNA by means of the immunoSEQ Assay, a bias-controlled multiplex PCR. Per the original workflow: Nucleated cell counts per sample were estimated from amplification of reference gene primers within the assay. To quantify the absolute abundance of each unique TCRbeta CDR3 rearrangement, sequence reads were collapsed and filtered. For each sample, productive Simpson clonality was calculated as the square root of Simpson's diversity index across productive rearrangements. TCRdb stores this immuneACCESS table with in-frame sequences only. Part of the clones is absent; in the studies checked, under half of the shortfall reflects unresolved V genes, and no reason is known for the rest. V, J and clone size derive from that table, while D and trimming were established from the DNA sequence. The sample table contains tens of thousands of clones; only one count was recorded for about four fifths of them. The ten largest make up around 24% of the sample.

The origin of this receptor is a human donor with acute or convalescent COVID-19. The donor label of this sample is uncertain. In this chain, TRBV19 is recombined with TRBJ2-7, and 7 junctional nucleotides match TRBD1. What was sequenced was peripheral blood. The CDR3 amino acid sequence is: CASRMTGLQSYEQYF. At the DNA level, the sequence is TGTGCCAGTAGAATGACAGGGCTCCAATCCTACGAGCAGTACTTC.